Included here is one T cell receptor (beta chain) sequence, with context. This clone appeared a single time. Its antigen remains unidentified. No much larger clone is present one base from it, and per-base qualities are unavailable. In total, approximately 610 healthy bone marrow donors made up the cohort. At the time of sampling, every cohort member was nominally healthy, though immune exposures that went unrecorded were likely present. The donor tested CMV seronegative and was one of the 352 seronegative cohort members. A peripheral blood sample was collected from each donor, and TCR beta sequencing was performed on peripheral blood mononuclear cells. Genomic DNA extraction from the blood cell samples was performed with the Qiagen DNeasy Blood Extraction Kit. The sample is drawn from a study of cytomegalovirus exposure and HLA in healthy donors (dated by TCRdb to 2015 to 2018). The study in broad terms: According to an earlier analysis of around 600 of the donors, 200 million or so T cells yielded over 90 million unique TCR beta sequences and about 300 Gb of sequence data. Rather than drawing on any new phenotypic data, the later analysis identified candidate immune exposures from TCR beta sequences and the way those sequences occurred across donors. About 5 DR-DQ haplotypes were handled as single units for association and clustering, since linkage in the cohort was strong. The study was designed to test whether signatures of past pathogen exposure could be identified by cataloging public T cell receptors. Using immunosequencing, the study profiled T cell repertoires from about 620 subjects and related those repertoires to cytomegalovirus serostatus. Both class I and class II loci were covered by HLA typing, at four-digit resolution. An earlier analysis of more than 450 of the donors used high-throughput TCR beta sequencing to judge whether each TCR beta V gene segment behaved as functional or pseudogenic. A later analysis re-examined previously published TCR beta repertoires from around 670 donors and added high-resolution HLA genotyping to investigate patterns of TCR occurrence. About 280 gigabases of sequencing data and 91 million or so unique TCR sequences made up an early release that covered nearly 650 HLA-typed donors. Genome-wide SNP genotypes for about 65% of the roughly 670 donors were used in a later genetic analysis, which treated that subset as a discovery cohort. The genetic ancestry cluster associated with self-reported Caucasian donors included 81% of the roughly 360 genotyped donors. The study combined high-throughput TCR immunosequencing, statistical association of individual TCRs with disease status, and machine learning to predict cytomegalovirus infection status. In addition to the first cohort of around 670 subjects, a separate validation cohort of approximately 110 different subjects was used. All discovery cohort repertoires had been generated on a single sequencing platform. The number of donors typed differed by locus, with about 629-640 for A, B, C, DRB1 and DQB1, around 520 for DQA1, 600 to 610 for DPA1, and over 400 for DPB1. Alongside the repertoire data, information on donor age, sex, ethnicity and CMV serostatus was compiled. Among about 400 genotyped donors of the cohort, an average of around 240,000 unique TCR beta nucleotide sequences was sequenced per donor, of which about 18% were non-productive. What the authors observed across the whole study: Over 15 rarely observed V segments, including chromosome 9 orphons, were excluded from the earlier analysis of 550 to 700 of the donors because counts were too low. An association between a missense DCLRE1C variant and V-gene and J-gene trimming of TCR beta chains was found in a later genetic analysis and replicated in an independent cohort. A further reported finding was that TCR beta sequences accurately predicted the HLA-A and HLA-B alleles for most subjects in the first cohort. In a later analysis, TCR association rates were found to vary across HLA loci, with the most associated TCRs seen for DRB1 alleles and the fewest for HLA-C alleles. Most CMV-associated TCR beta chains appeared to be HLA-restricted in a later analysis, and the HLA associations seemed to be driven largely by CMV exposure. According to a later analysis, parvovirus B19, influenza, CMV and Epstein-Barr virus appeared linked to several top co-occurrence clusters. A few of the identified cytomegalovirus-associated TCR beta chains were confirmed in vitro to be specific for cytomegalovirus antigens. In the study, approximately 160 TCR beta chains were listed as associated with cytomegalovirus. Linkage disequilibrium might explain the correlated functional status among segregating V segments, but an unknown experimental factor could not be excluded. Roughly uniform sequencing depth across donors was assumed in presence/absence analyses, although this assumption may not hold. In a later analysis, 16,951 TCR beta sequences were associated with specific HLA alleles at a false discovery rate of 0.05. In a later analysis, HLA-associated TCR beta chains showed more clonal expansion and lower generation probabilities than non-associated chains that were equally common. In an earlier analysis of around 600 of the donors, most TCR beta V segments were observed in productive rearrangements about 87% or about 30% of the time, broadly matching IMGT annotations. In a later genetic analysis, fewer N-insertions in productive TCRs were reported among donors in an Asian-associated ancestry cluster than the roughly 670-donor mean. The 87-base-pair reads could not distinguish some IMGT-functional V segments, including TRBV6-2 and TRBV6-3, so those segments were excluded. HLA typing was unavailable for some donors at each locus, so association tests used only the typed subset. According to the authors, the approach could potentially be generalized to other disease states and immunological phenotypes. Most TCR sequences were seen in very few donors, while some public TCRs were found in many individuals. When HLA alleles, especially DR and DQ, strongly co-occurred, TCR associations were difficult to assign to individual alleles. A cluster of highly shared sequence variants was judged likely to represent a technical artifact of the sequencing pipeline. The classifier was reported to diagnose cytomegalovirus status with high specificity and sensitivity in both the original and validation cohorts. CMV serostatus was the only immune exposure information available for the cohort. The cohort was sequenced for TCR beta chains only, and without alpha or paired-chain data the features that could be detected were limited.

The CDR3, cysteine through phenylalanine, is 14 amino acids long. The sequence is cut down to CDR3 DNA, 42 bases in frame from base 1. Based on the germline V gene, the CDR1 and CDR2 sequences are SNHLY and FYNNEI. Trimming accounts for 7 bases at V and 9 bases at J, while the number of junction bases matched to no gene is 6. The method was the immunoSEQ multiplex PCR assay. A mixture of 60 forward primers for TCR Vbeta segments and 13 reverse primers for TCR Jbeta segments was used in the multiplex PCR. The CDR3 region of rearranged TCR beta genes was amplified from genomic DNA with a multiplex PCR assay. The amplified TCR beta libraries were sequenced on the Illumina HiSeq System as 87-base-pair reads. As for the authors' bioinformatics: A later analysis tallied around 87 million unique TCR beta chains across the 666 repertoires, and some 10 million of those chains were shared by two or more donors. Raw reads were error-corrected and collapsed into unique sequences by a nearest-neighbor algorithm in which closely related sequences were merged to remove PCR and sequencing errors. To assign V, D and J gene segments, CDR3 sequences were aligned to IMGT reference sequences. Each retained sequence needed at least a six-nucleotide match to both a V gene segment and a J gene segment. A rearrangement was called productive if the CDR3 had no stop codons and remained in frame with V and J, and every other rearrangement was called non-productive. Following IMGT convention, CDR3 was defined as the stretch from the second conserved V-encoded cysteine to the conserved J-encoded phenylalanine. In an earlier analysis of around 570 of the donors, sequences lacking an unambiguous match to a single V gene segment were excluded. In an earlier analysis of around 600 of the donors, V segments were called functional above 56.7% productive rearrangements and were called segregating when the between-donor standard deviation exceeded 5%. A statistical classification framework was developed to diagnose cytomegalovirus status using the catalog of TCR beta chain sequences. A later analysis assigned V and J genes by comparing TCR nucleotide sequences with IMGT/GENE-DB human TR gene sequences. In a later analysis, CDR3 sequences and most-parsimonious VDJ recombination scenarios were assigned using the TCRdist pipeline. In a later analysis, each TCR beta chain was defined by its CDR3 amino acid sequence together with its V-gene family, and reads lacking a unique V-gene family were excluded. To address suspected cross-contamination and a sequencing artifact, a later analysis removed 592 highly shared, low-generation-probability nucleotide sequences. In a later analysis, a clonal expansion index for each public chain was calculated from normalized within-repertoire ranks of inferred template counts. In a later analysis, generation probabilities were computed using a VDJ recombination model fitted to out-of-frame rearrangements, and the results were checked against IGoR. A later analysis scored TCR-TCR, TCR-HLA and TCR-CMV co-occurrence with hypergeometric tests, applying a repertoire-size bias correction to TCR pairs. False discovery rates were estimated in a later analysis by permuting HLA or CMV assignments 20 times. In a later analysis, co-occurring TCRs were grouped using DBSCAN, and TCRdist sequence similarity was added for clustering within HLA-allele-positive subsets. For co-occurrence clustering, repertoires with fewer than 30,000 or more than 120,000 public chains were excluded, along with about five repertoires with anomalous nucleotide sharing. TCRdb holds this immuneACCESS table with in-frame rearrangements only. Some clones are missing; in checked studies, unresolved V genes explain under half, and the rest has no known cause. V and J calls and clone size come straight from that table; D and trimming were deduced from the DNA. This sample lists under 150,000 clones; over 60% were detected once. The leading ten clones occupy 6.3% of the sample.

Sequencing was performed on PBMCs. The TCR comes from a woman between 40 and 55 years old in good health and CMV-seronegative. The chain couples TRBV2 to TRBJ1-6, with 10 central nucleotides matching TRBD1. In nucleotide form, the sequence is TGTGCCAGCAAGGGACAGGGGACGGGTTCACCCCTCCACTTT. Translated, it gives CASKGQGTGSPLHF.